One and the same sample provided the 10 T cell receptor beta chains below, sequenced in a study of OX40 agonist ivuxolimab in advanced cancers. Produced via immunoSEQ multiplex PCR; TCRdb's table is partial and in-frame only. There are around 72,000 clones in the sample; around four fifths occur only once, and approximately 0.38% lies in the top ten. This sample comprised CD4+ or CD8+ T cells sorted from blood, obtained in a trial of the OX40 agonist ivuxolimab. The origin of the receptors is an adult with an advanced solid tumor such as melanoma, head and neck, liver or kidney cancer.

V is TRBV30 and J is TRBJ1-2; TRBD1 agrees at 10 bases. CDR3 size: 12 residues. Germline V gene data show CDR1 as GTSNPN and CDR2 as SVGIG (reference sequence). V lost 7 bases, J lost 3 bases, and 2 bases stayed unmatched. CDR3 amino acids: CASDRGYYGYTF. CDR3 DNA: TGTGCCTCGGACAGGGGGTACTATGGCTACACCTTC.

The V and J genes are TRBV5-4 and TRBJ1-1; 8 bases map to TRBD1. Germline CDR1 SGHNT, CDR2 YYREEE (reference sequence). With 4 bases clipped from V and 5 bases from J, the junction kept 10 bases outside the gene matches. The CDR3 is made up of 15 amino acids. CDR3 amino acids: CASSLGQAMGTEAFF. DNA of the CDR3: TGTGCCAGCAGCCTGGGACAGGCCATGGGGACTGAAGCTTTCTTT.

This rearrangement joins TRBV6-5 to TRBJ1-2; no clear D. Per the germline V gene, CDR1 is MNHEY and CDR2 is SVGAGI. There are 13 residues in the CDR3. V lost 7 bases and J 4 bases, leaving 13 bases between the germline ends. The CDR3 DNA follows: TGTGCCAGCAAGGAGGAGCTTTCCTATGGCTACACCTTC. Its protein product is CASKEELSYGYTF.

Turning to this clone: Other DNA sequences from this sample encode an identical CDR3 as well. The CDR3 is CASSLTRADTQYF. The CDR3 coding sequence is TGTGCCAGCTCACTTACTAGGGCAGATACGCAGTATTTT. This chain joins TRBV18 and TRBJ2-3; a possible D gene is TRBD2 (5 bases). Trimming left V 4 bases short and J 4 bases short, with 9 bases between. Germline V gene lookup returns CDR1 KGHSH and CDR2 LQKENI. This CDR3 comprises 13 residues.

This chain connects TRBV9 to TRBJ2-3; a possible D gene is TRBD2 (5 bases). The CDR3 runs to 15 residues. Germline values: CDR1 SGDLS, CDR2 YYNGEE. The V and J ends lost 4 bases and 2 bases respectively, with 14 bases between them. The CDR3 region is CASSPRVLTTDTQYF. CDR3 DNA sequence: TGTGCCAGCAGCCCGCGGGTATTAACCACAGATACGCAGTATTTT.

This CDR3 is CATSRDRGTEETQYF. Here the CDR3 DNA reads TGTGCCACCAGCAGAGATAGGGGGACAGAAGAGACCCAGTACTTC. This chain joins TRBV15 and TRBJ2-5, with 7 bases aligning to TRBD1. The CDR3 spans 15 residues. CDR1 and CDR2 from the germline V gene are LNHNV and YYDKDF (reference sequence). Unmatched junction bases numbered 4, after V lost 0 bases and J lost 3 bases.

The rearrangement links TRBV5-6 to TRBJ2-3, with 10 nucleotides matching TRBD2. From germline, CDR1 is SGHDT and CDR2 YYEEEE. V shed 0 bases and J 0 bases; nucleotides not matched to a gene: 4. CDR3 size: 17 residues. The CDR3 reads CASSLAGLAASTDTQYF. DNA for the CDR3: TGTGCCAGCAGCTTGGCCGGACTAGCGGCTAGCACAGATACGCAGTATTTT.

V gene TRBV28 combines with J gene TRBJ2-7, with 10 bases aligning to TRBD2. The germline V gene has CDR1 MDHEN and CDR2 SYDVKM. The V and J ends lost 3 bases and 2 bases, in that order; junction bases with no gene match: 7. CDR3 length: 16 amino acids. CDR3 region: CASSLASGGLTYEQYV. In nucleotides, the CDR3 is TGTGCCAGCAGTTTGGCTAGCGGGGGCCTCACCTACGAGCAGTACGTC.

This chain connects TRBV15 to TRBJ2-4; 9 positions agree with TRBD2. Trimming took 3 bases from V and 7 from J; bases not matched to a gene: 16. The CDR3 length is 18 residues. The germline V gene encodes CDR1 LNHNV and CDR2 YYDKDF (reference sequence). The DNA for the CDR3 is TGTGCCACCAGCAGGCCGTCGTTAGCGGGGGCGGCTTGGAACATTCAGTACTTC. The encoded protein is CATSRPSLAGAAWNIQYF. Full variable domain (rest looked up from reference TRBV15 and TRBJ2-4): DAMVIQNPRYQVTQFGKPVTLSCSQTLNHNVMYWYQQKSSQAPKLLFHYYDKDFNNEADTPDNFQSRRPNTSFCFLDIRSPGLGDTAMYLCATSRPSLAGAAWNIQYFGAGTRLSVL.

This chain joins TRBV6-1 and TRBJ2-1; weak D call: TRBD1 (7 bases). V was pared by 7 bases and J by 10 bases, with 17 bases between. The V gene's germline CDR1 is MNHNS and CDR2 SASEGT. The CDR3 runs to 13 residues. CDR3 DNA: TGTGCCAGCACCCGGAGGGGGCCGCAGGAGCAGTTCTTC. Amino acid sequence: CASTRRGPQEQFF.